The 16 T cell receptor beta chains in this list originate from one sample, sequenced in a study of cytomegalovirus exposure and HLA in healthy donors. In the PCR, 60 Vbeta and 13 Jbeta primers were used. Measured with immunoSEQ multiplex PCR; TCRdb has only the in-frame clones, and not every one. Found here are about 210,000 clones, about 85% of them singletons; the top ten hold 0.24%. Material for sequencing was PBMCs. These receptors originate from a girl aged 2-15 years in good health and CMV-seronegative.

The CDR3 coding sequence is TGTGCCAGTAGTTCAGGAGGTTATAGCACAGATACGCAGTATTTT. Protein sequence: CASSSGGYSTDTQYF. The gene calls are TRBV19 and TRBJ2-3; D is possibly TRBD2 (5 bases). The CDR3 has 15 amino acids. Germline CDR1 reads LNHDA; CDR2 reads SQIVND (reference sequence). V was shortened by 5 bases and J by 0 bases, with 12 bases between the two germline ends.

CDR3 sequence (DNA): TGTGCCAGCAGCCAGAGACAGGGGAGCAATCAGCCCCAGCATTTT. Amino acids: CASSQRQGSNQPQHF. The chain combines TRBV4-2 with TRBJ1-5; TRBD1 matches at 8 bases. CDR1 is LGHNA and CDR2 is YNFKEQ in the germline V gene. The CDR3 has 15 amino acids. V was clipped by 3 bases and J by 1 base; unmatched bases: 2.

The genes are TRBV7-9 and TRBJ2-1; 14 bases line up with TRBD2. This CDR3 is built from 17 residues. V lost 2 bases to trimming and J lost 6 bases; unmatched junction nucleotides: 6. Germline V gene data show CDR1 as SEHNR and CDR2 as FQNEAQ (reference sequence). This CDR3 reads CASSLRLAGGQGNEQFF. In DNA, the CDR3 is TGTGCCAGCAGCTTACGACTAGCGGGGGGGCAGGGCAATGAGCAGTTCTTC.

In its sample, this clone was seen a few times. The CDR3 nucleotides read TGTGCCAGCAGCTTGGGTCGTAGCGAGCAGTACTTC. Protein: CASSLGRSEQYF. The chain uses TRBV5-6 and TRBJ2-7; no clear D. This CDR3 contains 12 residues. CDR1 and CDR2 (germline): SGHDT, YYEEEE. The V end lost 0 bases, the J end lost 6 bases, and 7 bases lay between the germline ends.

J is TRBJ1-3 and V is TRBV6-1; D remains unclear. This CDR3 region has 15 residues. CDR1 and CDR2 from the germline V gene are MNHNS and SASEGT. V was trimmed by 2 bases and J by 0 bases, leaving 8 bases between them. The DNA for the CDR3 is TGTGCCAGCAGTGAACAGATATTCTCTGGAAACACCATATATTTT. Translation gives CASSEQIFSGNTIYF.

The J gene is TRBJ1-6, the V gene TRBV2; no reliable D call. This CDR3 contains 11 residues. Germline V gives CDR1 SNHLY, CDR2 FYNNEI. Trimming removed 6 bases from V and 8 bases from J, with 5 bases in between. CDR3 sequence: CASRADSPLHF. The CDR3 region has the DNA TGTGCCAGCAGGGCAGATTCACCCCTCCACTTT.

The CDR3 DNA follows: TGTGCCAGCACCCGGACAGGGACAAACTACAATGAGCAGTTCTTC. Its protein is CASTRTGTNYNEQFF. V is TRBV6-1 and J is TRBJ2-1; TRBD1 matches at 8 bases. The CDR3 totals 15 residues. V lost 7 bases and J lost 3; bases outside the gene matches: 8. CDR1 is MNHNS, CDR2 SASEGT, per germline.

The chain has TRBV5-6 and TRBJ1-2, with D maybe TRBD1 (5 bases). The germline gives CDR1 SGHDT, CDR2 YYEEEE. This CDR3 is 11 amino acids long. V lost 4 bases, J lost 12 bases, and 13 bases lay in between. The CDR3 DNA follows: TGTGCCAGCAGCGGGGGAGGAGGGAACACCTTC. Translated: CASSGGGGNTF. The full variable domain, with the rest looked up from reference TRBV5-6 and TRBJ1-2, is DAGVTQSPTHLIKTRGQQVTLRCSPKSGHDTVSWYQQALGQGPQFIFQYYEEEERQRGNFPDRFSGHQFPNYSSELNVNALLLGDSALYLCASSGGGGNTFGSGTRLTVV.

The gene calls are TRBV29-1 and TRBJ2-3; 8 bases agree with TRBD2. The CDR3 is 15 residues long. V lost 8 bases to trimming and J lost 4 bases; unmatched junction nucleotides: 14. From germline, CDR1 is SQVTM and CDR2 ANQGSEA. The CDR3 DNA reads as TGCAGCTCCGGAGGTGCGGGAGGACGATCAGATACGCAGTATTTT. It encodes CSSGGAGGRSDTQYF.

The chain links TRBV18 to TRBJ2-1; 8 nucleotides align to TRBD2. The germline gives CDR1 KGHSH, CDR2 LQKENI. V trimming: 3 bases; J trimming: 8 bases; junction bases outside the gene matches: 6. This CDR3 comprises 14 residues. The CDR3 is CASSPLAGSDEQFF. The CDR3 DNA sequence: TGTGCCAGCTCACCGTTAGCGGGATCGGATGAGCAGTTCTTC.

This chain connects TRBV30 to TRBJ1-3; TRBD1 matches at 7 bases. CDR3 length: 13 residues. Germline V gene lookup returns CDR1 GTSNPN and CDR2 SVGIG (reference sequence). J lost 4 bases, V lost 7 bases, and 7 bases had no gene match. The CDR3: CAYTGVYGNTIYF. The CDR3 coding sequence is TGTGCCTATACAGGGGTGTACGGAAACACCATATATTTT.

The chain has TRBV6-5 and TRBJ1-2; D remains ambiguous. V shed 5 bases and J shed 4 bases, with 8 bases lying between them. The CDR3 contains 12 residues. Germline V gene lookup returns CDR1 MNHEY and CDR2 SVGAGI. CDR3 amino acids: CASSRGLYGYTF. The DNA for the CDR3 is TGTGCCAGCAGTCGAGGCCTCTATGGCTACACCTTC.

This clone has a single count. The rearrangement joins TRBV2 to TRBJ2-7; 8 bases line up with TRBD2. This CDR3 is 13 amino acids long. Trimming removed 7 bases from V and 3 bases from J; junction bases left unmatched: 5. The germline CDR1 and CDR2 sequences are SNHLY and FYNNEI. CDR3 in DNA: TGTGCCAGCATCAGCGGGAGAATCTACGAGCAGTACTTC. Translated: CASISGRIYEQYF. Full variable domain (missing parts from reference TRBV2 and TRBJ2-7): EPEVTQTPSHQVTQMGQEVILRCVPISNHLYFYWYRQILGQKVEFLVSFYNNEISEKSEIFDDQFSVERPDGSNFTLKIRSTKLEDSAMYFCASISGRIYEQYFGPGTRLTVT.

The chain carries TRBV5-1 and TRBJ1-2; possibly TRBD1 for D (5 bases). The CDR3 length is 13 residues. V was cut by 0 bases and J by 8 bases, with 11 bases left in between. Germline V gene data show CDR1 as SGHRS and CDR2 as YFSETQ. The CDR3 DNA is TGCGCCAGCAGCTTGGGGGGGGGAGGGGGCTACACCTTC. Protein: CASSLGGGGGYTF. The entire variable domain, with the rest obtained from reference TRBV5-1 and TRBJ1-2, is as follows: KAGVTQTPRYLIKTRGQQVTLSCSPISGHRSVSWYQQTPGQGLQFLFEYFSETQRNKGNFPGRFSGRQFSNSRSEMNVSTLELGDSALYLCASSLGGGGGYTFGSGTRLTVV.

The V call is TRBV6-5, the J call TRBJ2-3, with 12 bases fitting TRBD2. This CDR3 contains 14 residues. Germline V gene lookup returns CDR1 MNHEY and CDR2 SVGAGI. The V segment lost 6 bases and the J segment 8 bases; nucleotides outside the gene matches: 6. The CDR3 DNA sequence: TGTGCCAGCAGCACTAGCGGGGGGAGGGGTACGCAGTATTTT. Its protein is CASSTSGGRGTQYF.

The chain has TRBV5-1 and TRBJ2-7, with no clear D. Germline-derived CDR1 and CDR2 are SGHRS and YFSETQ. The V gene lost 0 bases and the J gene lost 3 bases, with 7 bases spanning the gap. This CDR3 has 13 residues. DNA for the CDR3: TGCGCCAGCAGCTTGGGGCAGATCTACGAGCAGTACTTC. This codes for CASSLGQIYEQYF. Full variable domain (missing parts from reference TRBV5-1 and TRBJ2-7): KAGVTQTPRYLIKTRGQQVTLSCSPISGHRSVSWYQQTPGQGLQFLFEYFSETQRNKGNFPGRFSGRQFSNSRSEMNVSTLELGDSALYLCASSLGQIYEQYFGPGTRLTVT.